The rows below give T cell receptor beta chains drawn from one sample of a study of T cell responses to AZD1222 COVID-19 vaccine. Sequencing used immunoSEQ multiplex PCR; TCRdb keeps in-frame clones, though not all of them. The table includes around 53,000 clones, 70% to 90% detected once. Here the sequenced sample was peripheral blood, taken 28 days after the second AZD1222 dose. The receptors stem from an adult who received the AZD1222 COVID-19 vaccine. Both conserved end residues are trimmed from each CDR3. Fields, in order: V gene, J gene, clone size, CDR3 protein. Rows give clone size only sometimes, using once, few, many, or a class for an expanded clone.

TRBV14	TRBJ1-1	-	ASSQQGTNTEAF
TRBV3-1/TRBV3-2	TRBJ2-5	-	ASSQEKARETQY
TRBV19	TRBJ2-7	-	ATLGKTDGSYEQY
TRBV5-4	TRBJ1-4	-	ASSPTGQGEANEKLF
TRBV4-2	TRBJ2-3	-	ASSQETFADGMIDTQY
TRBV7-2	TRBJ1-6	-	ASSLSVGLDSPLH
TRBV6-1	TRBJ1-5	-	ASSEQGGNQPQH
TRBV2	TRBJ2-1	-	ASSDVGNPYNEQF
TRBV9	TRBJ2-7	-	ASSVGQPNYEQY
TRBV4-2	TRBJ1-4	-	ASSQEVRLELSGEKLF
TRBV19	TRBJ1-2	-	ASSISGEAYGYT
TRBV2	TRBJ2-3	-	ASSRDTSTDTQY
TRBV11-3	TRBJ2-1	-	ASSIRAGGVFWEQF
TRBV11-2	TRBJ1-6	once	ASSLDQYSPLH
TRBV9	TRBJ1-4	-	ASSVGTGTEKLF
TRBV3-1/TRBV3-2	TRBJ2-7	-	ASSARLAGVDEQY
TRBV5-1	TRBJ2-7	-	ASSFISYEQY
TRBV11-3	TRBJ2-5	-	ASSLEGQSIQETQY
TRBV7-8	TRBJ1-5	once	ASSSGLNNQPQH
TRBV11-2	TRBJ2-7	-	ASSLEWATRESEQY
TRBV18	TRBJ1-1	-	ASSPRGTATNTEAF
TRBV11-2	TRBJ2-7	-	ASSLPAESSYEQY
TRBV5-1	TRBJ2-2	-	ASSGTQNTGELF
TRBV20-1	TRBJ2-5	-	SARVRETQY
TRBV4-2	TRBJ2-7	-	ASSQDRGPSYEQY